The clone carrying this T cell receptor beta chain was counted a single time. This CDR3 is built from 14 residues. CDR1 and CDR2 (germline): SGHAT, FQNNGV. Unmatched junction bases numbered 10, after V lost 8 bases and J lost 9 bases. The entry originates in a study of technical replicates of blood from several donors. Data came from immunoSEQ multiplex PCR; TCRdb stores just in-frame clones and leaves some out. The data contain about 70,000 clones, roughly 96% of them singletons. The source material was T cells isolated from PBMCs. This sequence originates from a human donor in good health. The chain carries TRBV11-2 and TRBJ1-6; 7 bases fit TRBD1. For the CDR3, the DNA is TGTGCCAGCTCCAGGGGGGAAGGGGGTTCACCCCTCCACTTT. Encoded protein: CASSRGEGGSPLHF.